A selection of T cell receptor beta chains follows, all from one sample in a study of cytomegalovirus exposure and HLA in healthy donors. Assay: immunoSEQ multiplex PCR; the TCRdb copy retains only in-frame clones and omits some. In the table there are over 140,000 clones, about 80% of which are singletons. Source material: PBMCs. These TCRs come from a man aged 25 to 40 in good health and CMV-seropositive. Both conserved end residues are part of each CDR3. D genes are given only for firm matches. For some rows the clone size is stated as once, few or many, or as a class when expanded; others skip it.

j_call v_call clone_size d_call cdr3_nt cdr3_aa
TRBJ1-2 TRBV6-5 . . TGTGCCAGCTGGGGGGGAATCTATGGCTACACCTTC CASWGGIYGYTF
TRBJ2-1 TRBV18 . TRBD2 TGTGCCAGCTCGCTGACTAGCGGGGGGGTATACAATGAGCAGTTCTTC CASSLTSGGVYNEQFF
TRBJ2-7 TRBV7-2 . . TGTGCCAGCAGTCTAGGGTGGACCGAGCGGGCCCGCTACGAGCAGTACTTC CASSLGWTERARYEQYF
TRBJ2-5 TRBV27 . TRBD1 TGTGCCAGCAGGGGGACAGGGGGGGAAGAGACCCAGTACTTC CASRGTGGEETQYF
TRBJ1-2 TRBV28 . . TGTGCCAGCAGTTCCACAGGGACGGGCCGGGTAGGATTC CASSSTGTGRVGF
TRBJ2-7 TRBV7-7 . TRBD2 TGTGCCAGCAGCCCTATACTAGCGGGAGTGAACGAGCAGTACTTC CASSPILAGVNEQYF
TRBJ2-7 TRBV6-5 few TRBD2 TGTGCCAGCAGTTACGGGGCGGGGGGCGAGCAGTACTTC CASSYGAGGEQYF
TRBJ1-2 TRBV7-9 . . TGTTCCAGCAGCTTGAGAGACTATGGCTACACCTTC CSSSLRDYGYTF
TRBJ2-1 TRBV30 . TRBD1 TGTGCCTGGAGTGCGGGACAGCACTACAATGAGCAGTTCTTC CAWSAGQHYNEQFF
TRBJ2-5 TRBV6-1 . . TGTGCCAGCGGTCGGAGGCGACAAGAGACCCAGTACTTC CASGRRRQETQYF
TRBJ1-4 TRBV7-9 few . TGTGCCAGCAGCCCCCCCGCAACTAATGAAAAACTGTTTTTT CASSPPATNEKLFF
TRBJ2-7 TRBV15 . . TGTGCCACCAGCAGAGATCGTCAGGGTAACCACGAGCAGTACTTC CATSRDRQGNHEQYF
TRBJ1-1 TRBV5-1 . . TGCGCCACCCGTGAGGGCAGCCTCAACACTGAAGCTTTCTTT CATREGSLNTEAFF
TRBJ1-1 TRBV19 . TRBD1 TGTGCCAGTAGTATAGGGGTGAGGGGGCCTAACACTGAAGCTTTCTTT CASSIGVRGPNTEAFF
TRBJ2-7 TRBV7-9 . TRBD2 TGTGCCAGCAGCTTAGTAGCGGGGGTAAGCGAGCAGTACTTC CASSLVAGVSEQYF
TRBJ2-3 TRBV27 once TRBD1 TGTGCCAGCAGGTCAAGACAGGGAACAGATACGCAGTATTTT CASRSRQGTDTQYF
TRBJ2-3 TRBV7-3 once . TGTGCCAGCAGCTTGATCCCCCGGGATACGCAGTATTTT CASSLIPRDTQYF
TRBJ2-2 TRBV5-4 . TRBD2 TGTGCCAGCACCAAGCTTGGAATAGCGGGAGCGCAATGGGAGCTGTTTTTT CASTKLGIAGAQWELFF
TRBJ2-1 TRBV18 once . TGTGCCAGCTCACCACGGCGCACACAGGGCGATGAGCAGTTCTTC CASSPRRTQGDEQFF
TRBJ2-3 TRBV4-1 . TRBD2 TGCGCCAGCAGCCCCTCTCCTAGCGGGAGGGTCACAGATACGCAGTATTTT CASSPSPSGRVTDTQYF
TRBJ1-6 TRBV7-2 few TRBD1 TGTGCCAGCAGCAAGGGACAGGGGGCCGATTCACCCCTCCACTTT CASSKGQGADSPLHF
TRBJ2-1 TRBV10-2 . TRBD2 TGCGCCAGCAGTGAAATTAATGCGTGGACTAGCGGATACAATGAGCAGTTCTTC CASSEINAWTSGYNEQFF
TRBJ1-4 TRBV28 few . TGTGCCAGCGGGGGGGCAGGTGAAAAACTGTTTTTT CASGGAGEKLFF
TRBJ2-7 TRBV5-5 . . TGTGCCAGCAGCTTGGTTGGACAAACCTACGAGCAGTACTTC CASSLVGQTYEQYF
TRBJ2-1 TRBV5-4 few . TGTGCCAGCAGCTCGGGACATATTGAGCAGTTCTTC CASSSGHIEQFF
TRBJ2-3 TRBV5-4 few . TGTGCCAGCAGCTATGCAGGGCTTGTCCCAGATACGCAGTATTTT CASSYAGLVPDTQYF
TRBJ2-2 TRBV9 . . TGTGCCAGCAGCGTAGTCGGGGGGCGGACCGGGGAGCTGTTTTTT CASSVVGGRTGELFF
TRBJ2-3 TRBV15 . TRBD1 TGTGCCACCAGCAGAAACACCCAGGGGGCATCAAGCACAGATACGCAGTATTTT CATSRNTQGASSTDTQYF
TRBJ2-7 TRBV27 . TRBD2 TGTGCCAGCAGTTCCCTGACTAGCGGGGGTATCTACGAGCAGTACTTC CASSSLTSGGIYEQYF
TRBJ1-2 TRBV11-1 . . TGTGCCAGCAGCTTAGAGGGGGACGGCTACACCTTC CASSLEGDGYTF
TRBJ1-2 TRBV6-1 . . TGTGCCAGCCGCCCGACAACAGACCACTATGGCTACACCTTC CASRPTTDHYGYTF
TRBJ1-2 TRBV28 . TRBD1 TGTGCCAGCAGTATCGACAGGGACTATGGCTACACCTTC CASSIDRDYGYTF
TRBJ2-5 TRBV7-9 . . TGTGCCAGCAGCTTCCAGGGGATGGGTTCGGAGACCCAGTACTTC CASSFQGMGSETQYF
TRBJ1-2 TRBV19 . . TGTGCCAGTCAGTCGCTTGGACAGATAAACTATGGCTACACCTTC CASQSLGQINYGYTF
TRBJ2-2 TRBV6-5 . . TGTGCCAGCAGCACGACAGGGAACACCGGGGAGCTGTTTTTT CASSTTGNTGELFF
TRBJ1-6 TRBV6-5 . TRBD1 TGTGCCAGCAGACCCGACAGGGGATATAATTCACCCCTCCACTTT CASRPDRGYNSPLHF
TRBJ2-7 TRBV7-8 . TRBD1 TGTGCCAGCAGCTTAGTGACAGGGGACAACTTCTACGAGCAGTACTTC CASSLVTGDNFYEQYF
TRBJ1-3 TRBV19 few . TGTGCCAGTAGGCCGGGACACTCTGGAAACACCATATATTTT CASRPGHSGNTIYF
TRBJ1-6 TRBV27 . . TGTGCCAGCGGCAGGGAGGATTCACCCCTCCACTTT CASGREDSPLHF
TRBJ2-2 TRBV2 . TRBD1 TGTGCCAGCAGTGAAACAGGGGACCGAACGGACCGAAACACCGGGGAGCTGTTTTTT CASSETGDRTDRNTGELFF
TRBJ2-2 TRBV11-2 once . TGTGCCATCCCGGCGGCAGACCCCGGGGAGCTGTTTTTT CAIPAADPGELFF
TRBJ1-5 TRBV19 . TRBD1 TGTGCCACCCGGACAGGAACTTATAGCAATCAGCCCCAGCATTTT CATRTGTYSNQPQHF
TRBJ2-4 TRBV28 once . TGTGCCAGCAGTGACGGCTCAGGGGCCAAAAACATTCAGTACTTC CASSDGSGAKNIQYF
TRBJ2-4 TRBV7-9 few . TGTGCCAGCAGCTTAGAGGGGAACCCTTTCCTACAGTACTTC CASSLEGNPFLQYF
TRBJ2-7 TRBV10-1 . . TGCGCCAGCAGTGAGTTTAATGAGGACTACGAGCAGTACTTC CASSEFNEDYEQYF
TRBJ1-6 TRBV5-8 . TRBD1 TGTGCCAGCAGCCCCCAGGGGACAGGGCATAATTCACCCCTCCACTTT CASSPQGTGHNSPLHF
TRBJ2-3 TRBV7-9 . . TGTTCCAGCAGCTTAGCGCGGGACAGAGAGTATTTT CSSSLARDREYF
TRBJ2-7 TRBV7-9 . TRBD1 TGTGCCAGCAGCCCCGGGACAGGGGGTGTTGCCTACGAGCAGTACTTC CASSPGTGGVAYEQYF
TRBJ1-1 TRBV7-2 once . TGTGCCAGCAGCCTCCTAGGAACTGAAGCTTTCTTT CASSLLGTEAFF
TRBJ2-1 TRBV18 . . TGTGCCAGCTCCCCCCCTACGGTCGTCGAGCAGTTCTTC CASSPPTVVEQFF
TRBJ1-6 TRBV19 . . TGTGCCAGTAGTATCTGGTACGGACTAAATTCACCCCTCCACTTT CASSIWYGLNSPLHF
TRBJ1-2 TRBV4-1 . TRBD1 TGCGCCAGCAGCCTAATACAGGGGGTCGGAGATGGCTACACCTTC CASSLIQGVGDGYTF
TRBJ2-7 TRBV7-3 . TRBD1 TGTGCCAGCAGCTTAATGTCAGGGGGCGCCTACGAGCAGTACTTC CASSLMSGGAYEQYF
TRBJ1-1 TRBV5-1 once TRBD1 TGCGCCAGCAGCCTTCAGGGGGCGAACACTGAAGCTTTCTTT CASSLQGANTEAFF
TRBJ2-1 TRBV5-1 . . TGCGCCAGCAGAGACAGCTACAATGAGCAGTTCTTC CASRDSYNEQFF
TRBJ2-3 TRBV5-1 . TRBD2 TGCGCCAGCAGCCGCGGGACTAGCAACACAGATACGCAGTATTTT CASSRGTSNTDTQYF
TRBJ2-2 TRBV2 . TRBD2 TGTGCCAGCAGGGAGGGACTAGTGGTCGGGGAGCTGTTTTTT CASREGLVVGELFF
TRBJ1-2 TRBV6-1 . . TGTGCCAGCACTATGGACAGCGTTTATGGCTACACCTTC CASTMDSVYGYTF